The 3 T cell receptor beta chains below all came from one sample that was sequenced in a study of T cells in narcolepsy. Measured with immunoSEQ multiplex PCR; TCRdb has only the in-frame clones, and not every one. The table has fewer than 35,000 clones, 80% to 85% seen once. Material: CD45RA- memory CD4+ T cells from PBMCs. The receptors originated from a human donor with narcolepsy.

In this sample, this clone turned up once. V gene TRBV11-2 combines with J gene TRBJ1-3; the D gene is possibly TRBD1 (5 bases). This CDR3 has 14 amino acids. Germline lookup yields CDR1 SGHAT and CDR2 FQNNGV. Trimming shortened V by 6 bases and J by 6 bases, and 15 bases separated the two germline ends. CDR3 bases: TGTGCCAGCAGGACGCTGGGACGGACAAACACCATATATTTT. As protein: CASRTLGRTNTIYF. Using reference TRBV11-2 and TRBJ1-3 for the parts outside the CDR3, the full variable domain is EAGVAQSPRYKIIEKRQSVAFWCNPISGHATLYWYQQILGQGPKLLIQFQNNGVVDDSQLPKDRFSAERLKGVDSTLKIQPAKLEDSAVYLCASRTLGRTNTIYFGEGSWLTVV.

The chain is built from TRBV7-9 and TRBJ2-1; the match to TRBD1 covers 7 bases. With V trimmed by 5 bases and J by 10 bases, 11 bases remained unmatched. The CDR3 spans 14 residues. The germline V gene has CDR1 SEHNR and CDR2 FQNEAQ (reference sequence). CDR3 amino acids: CASSPLRQGVEQFF. The CDR3 DNA sequence: TGTGCCAGCAGCCCCCTTCGGCAGGGGGTCGAGCAGTTCTTC.

J is TRBJ1-1 and V is TRBV6-1; D is unresolved. Deletions cut 6 bases from V and 4 bases from J, with 18 bases between. Per germline, CDR1 MNHNS and CDR2 SASEGT. The CDR3 is 15 amino acids. The CDR3 here is CASRYLRGDGTEAFF. The CDR3 nucleotides are TGTGCCAGCAGATACCTCCGGGGAGACGGCACTGAAGCTTTCTTT.